Sequencing of this TCR beta chain was carried out in a study of T cell changes during pregnancy in multiple sclerosis. The V end was cut by 4 bases, the J end by 4 bases, with 12 bases between. The CDR3 contains 14 residues. Looked up from germline, CDR1 is PRHDT and CDR2 is FYEKMQ (reference sequence). Repertoires were generated with immunoSEQ multiplex PCR, while TCRdb's copy carries only in-frame clones and drops some. The repertoire includes around 24,000 clones, about nine tenths of them detected once, and more than 7.5% sits in the top ten. The rearrangement links TRBV13 to TRBJ2-3; tentative D call: TRBD1 (6 bases). Material: CD8+ T cells from peripheral blood mononuclear cells, obtained in the first trimester of pregnancy. This TCR was recovered from a female donor in good health, enrolled as a control in a pregnancy study. CDR3 in amino acids: CASSSAGAADTQYF. CDR3 DNA: TGTGCCAGCAGCTCAGCAGGGGCGGCAGATACGCAGTATTTT.